This paragraph covers one TCR beta chain sequence. CDR3 length: 16 residues. With 4 bases clipped from V and 7 bases from J, the junction kept 17 bases outside the gene matches. Germline CDR1 SGHRS, CDR2 YFSETQ. The data stem from a study of shared clonotypes between healthy human individuals. Authors' data handling: Filtering differed since immunoSEQ provided only junctions, with no quality scores. The repertoire was sequenced with immunoSEQ multiplex PCR; TCRdb's copy has only in-frame clones and lacks some. Clonal size and the V and J genes are those of that table, whereas D and trimming came from the DNA. Here the sample spans approximately 2.5 million clones, just over 90% being singletons.

The chain joins TRBV5-1 to TRBJ2-7; 7 nucleotides agree with TRBD1. This receptor was taken from a man aged 18 to 29 in good health. Material for sequencing was naive CD4+ T cells sorted from blood. As for subset: CD45RA+ positively selected. The CDR3 reads CASSPSTGKRTGEQYF. The CDR3 coding sequence is TGCGCCAGCAGCCCCTCGACAGGGAAACGTACGGGAGAGCAGTACTTC.